This entry concerns a single T cell receptor (beta chain). The antigen is undetermined. The sample comes from a study of cytomegalovirus exposure and HLA in healthy donors. Study-wide background: Membership in the Caucasian-associated ancestry cluster was found for about 80% of nearly 400 genotyped donors.

General observations from the study: A missense DCLRE1C variant was associated with V- and J-gene trimming of TCR beta chains in a later analysis, and an independent cohort replicated the association. Presence/absence comparisons presumed near-even sequencing depth among donors.

Trimming at V came to 9 bases and at J to 3 bases, leaving 4 bases not matched to a gene. The CDR3 totals 12 residues. Germline lookup yields CDR1 MNHEY and CDR2 SVGAGI. Primers included in the PCR were 60 Vbeta and 13 Jbeta primers. The protocol was immunoSEQ multiplex PCR, while the TCRdb copy is restricted to in-frame clones and leaves out a portion. This table holds approximately 93,000 clones, 79% found once. The sequence was obtained from a male donor in good health and CMV-seropositive. The chain couples TRBV6-5 to TRBJ2-5; 7 bases align to TRBD1. Sample: PBMCs. The CDR3 region is CARPGQKETQYF. For the CDR3, the DNA is TGTGCCAGACCGGGACAGAAAGAGACCCAGTACTTC.